These 28 T cell receptor beta chains came from one sample sequenced in a study of blood T cell repertoires in COVID-19. Profiled with immunoSEQ multiplex PCR; TCRdb holds only in-frame clones, not every one. The sample holds about 50,000 clones, approximately 82% seen once. The sequenced sample was peripheral blood. The origin of the receptors is a human donor in a cohort sampled during active COVID-19.

This clone was counted a few times. The CDR3 region is CSASRDSYGYTF. CDR3 DNA sequence: TGCAGTGCTAGTCGGGACAGCTATGGCTACACCTTC. The chain links TRBV20-1 to TRBJ1-2; 7 nucleotides agree with TRBD1. Germline CDR1 reads DFQATT; CDR2 reads SNEGSKA (reference sequence). With 3 bases clipped from V and 4 bases from J, the junction kept 2 bases outside the gene matches. The CDR3 contains 12 residues.

The chain couples TRBV2 to TRBJ1-5; D call uncertain. V was clipped by 3 bases and J by 4 bases, with 7 bases between them. CDR1 and CDR2 from the germline V gene are SNHLY and FYNNEI. The CDR3 loop spans 13 amino acids. CDR3 coding DNA: TGTGCCAGCAGTGACGAACGGAATCAGCCCCAGCATTTT. Translated: CASSDERNQPQHF. The variable domain in full, with the rest retrieved from reference TRBV2 and TRBJ1-5, is EPEVTQTPSHQVTQMGQEVILRCVPISNHLYFYWYRQILGQKVEFLVSFYNNEISEKSEIFDDQFSVERPDGSNFTLKIRSTKLEDSAMYFCASSDERNQPQHFGDGTRLSIL.

The V call is TRBV30, the J call TRBJ1-6, with D hard to call. V shed 8 bases and J shed 5 bases, with 16 bases lying between them. CDR3 size: 14 residues. Germline V gene data show CDR1 as GTSNPN and CDR2 as SVGIG (reference sequence). The chain's CDR3 is CAVRSSLNNSPLHF. CDR3 sequence (DNA): TGTGCCGTGAGAAGCTCTTTAAATAATTCACCCCTCCACTTT.

The V and J genes are TRBV5-4 and TRBJ2-3, with D hard to call. CDR1 is SGHNT and CDR2 is YYREEE in the germline V gene (reference sequence). V gave up 0 bases and J gave up 8 bases, with 7 bases separating them. The CDR3 extends over 12 amino acids. This CDR3 is CASSLDEFTQYF. CDR3 nucleotides: TGTGCCAGCAGCTTGGATGAGTTTACGCAGTATTTT. Complete variable domain (other parts from reference TRBV5-4 and TRBJ2-3): ETGVTQSPTHLIKTRGQQVTLRCSSQSGHNTVSWYQQALGQGPQFIFQYYREEENGRGNFPPRFSGLQFPNYSSELNVNALELDDSALYLCASSLDEFTQYFGPGTRLTVL.

The V call is TRBV27, the J call TRBJ2-7; weak D call: TRBD2 (5 bases). CDR3 length: 13 amino acids. Trimming took off 5 bases at V and 7 bases at J, with 15 bases between the two ends. The V gene's germline CDR1 is MNHEY and CDR2 SMNVEV (reference sequence). CDR3 in DNA: TGTGCCAGCAGTCCGAGCGGATGGGGAGAGCAGTACTTC. It encodes CASSPSGWGEQYF.

The genes are TRBV15 and TRBJ1-5, with 9 bases aligning to TRBD1. CDR3 length: 13 amino acids. The V gene end was trimmed by 8 bases and the J gene end by 4 bases; junction bases not matched to a gene: 3. Germline CDR1 and CDR2: LNHNV and YYDKDF (reference sequence). CDR3: CATRDRANQPQHF. The DNA for the CDR3 is TGTGCCACCCGGGACAGGGCAAATCAGCCCCAGCATTTT. The entire variable domain, with the rest obtained from reference TRBV15 and TRBJ1-5, is as follows: DAMVIQNPRYQVTQFGKPVTLSCSQTLNHNVMYWYQQKSSQAPKLLFHYYDKDFNNEADTPDNFQSRRPNTSFCFLDIRSPGLGDTAMYLCATRDRANQPQHFGDGTRLSIL.

This chain connects TRBV6-4 to TRBJ1-1; possibly TRBD1 for D (6 bases). The CDR3 length is 13 residues. V was pared by 0 bases and J by 8 bases, with 10 bases between. Per germline, CDR1 MRHNA and CDR2 SNTAGT. The CDR3: CASSDSPGTEAFF. CDR3 coding DNA: TGTGCCAGCAGTGACTCGCCAGGGACAGAAGCTTTCTTT.

This CDR3 reads CASSSSSSATNEKLFF. The CDR3 DNA reads as TGTGCCAGCAGCTCATCTAGTAGTGCAACTAATGAAAAACTGTTTTTT. This chain connects TRBV7-2 to TRBJ1-4; D ambiguous. Germline V gene lookup returns CDR1 SGHTA and CDR2 FQGNSA. The CDR3 has 16 amino acids. Trimming stripped 4 bases from V and 0 bases from J, with 12 bases between.

The V and J genes are TRBV6-1 and TRBJ1-3; unclear D gene. The CDR3 is made up of 14 amino acids. V lost 0 bases to trimming and J lost 6 bases, with 9 bases between them. Germline CDR1 MNHNS, CDR2 SASEGT. DNA for the CDR3: TGTGCCAGCAGTGAAGCCCTCGGGGTAAACACCATATATTTT. It encodes CASSEALGVNTIYF.

This sequence joins TRBV30 and TRBJ1-1; no clear D gene. This CDR3 has 14 residues. V shed 4 bases and J shed 2 bases, with 14 bases lying between them. Germline V lookup: CDR1 GTSNPN, CDR2 SVGIG (reference sequence). The CDR3 DNA sequence: TGTGCCTGGACCCCGACACCTTTCAACACTGAAGCTTTCTTT. Amino acid sequence: CAWTPTPFNTEAFF.

The chain recombines TRBV6-2 or TRBV6-3 with TRBJ2-7; TRBD2 matches 7 bases. Germline CDR1 reads MNHEY; CDR2 reads SVGEGT. V shed 4 bases, J shed 4 bases, and the junction held 25 bases outside the gene matches. This CDR3 contains 20 residues. As DNA, the CDR3 is TGTGCCAGCAGTTTCTCCGGCAGAAGCGGGGCCCACGACATTTTGTACGAGCAGTACTTC. Amino acids: CASSFSGRSGAHDILYEQYF.

This clone was counted only a few times. This chain joins TRBV30 and TRBJ2-7; weak D call: TRBD1 (5 bases). With 1 base removed from V and 5 bases from J, the gap between germline ends came to 6 bases. The CDR3 runs to 11 residues. Germline V gives CDR1 GTSNPN, CDR2 SVGIG (reference sequence). The CDR3 DNA reads TGTGCCTGGAGTGGACAGAACGAGCAGTACTTC. It translates to CAWSGQNEQYF. Drawing the rest from reference TRBV30 and TRBJ2-7, the complete variable domain is SQTIHQWPATLVQPVGSPLSLECTVEGTSNPNLYWYRQAAGRGLQLLFYSVGIGQISSEVPQNLSASRPQDRQFILSSKKLLLSDSGFYLCAWSGQNEQYFGPGTRLTVT.

For the CDR3, the DNA is TGTGCCAGCAGCCCTCGGGGGACTAGCAATCAGCCCCAGCATTTT. Amino acid sequence: CASSPRGTSNQPQHF. This chain links TRBV7-2 with TRBJ1-5; D is perhaps TRBD1 (5 bases). CDR3 length: 15 amino acids. V lost 5 bases and J lost 0, with 11 bases in between. Germline CDR1 SGHTA, CDR2 FQGNSA.

The chain employs TRBV7-9 and TRBJ2-7; 7 bases are shared with TRBD1. J lost 5 bases, V lost 0 bases, and 7 bases had no gene match. Germline V gene sequence: CDR1 SEHNR, CDR2 FQNEAQ (reference sequence). The CDR3 covers 15 residues. The CDR3 sequence is CASSLAGDRDHEQYF. The CDR3 DNA follows: TGTGCCAGCAGCTTAGCTGGAGACAGGGACCACGAGCAGTACTTC.

This clone was observed a few times. The V and J genes are TRBV4-3 and TRBJ1-1; weak D call: TRBD1 (6 bases). Germline V gene data show CDR1 as LGHNA and CDR2 as YSLEER. V was pared by 0 bases and J by 0 bases, with 14 bases between. The CDR3 spans 17 residues. The CDR3 here is CASSQDSTGIMNTEAFF. The CDR3 DNA sequence: TGCGCCAGCAGCCAAGATAGTACAGGGATAATGAACACTGAAGCTTTCTTT.

The chain employs TRBV13 and TRBJ2-7; 12 bases align to TRBD1. V lost 0 bases, J lost 5 bases, and 8 bases stayed unmatched. Germline CDR1 and CDR2: PRHDT and FYEKMQ (reference sequence). The CDR3 is made up of 17 amino acids. This CDR3 reads CASSLGGTGGVYNEQYF. In nucleotides, the CDR3 is TGTGCCAGCAGCTTAGGCGGGACAGGGGGCGTCTATAACGAGCAGTACTTC.

The chain links TRBV18 to TRBJ1-6; D gene ambiguous. Germline lookup yields CDR1 KGHSH and CDR2 LQKENI. V was shortened by 1 base and J by 5 bases, with 12 bases between the two germline ends. The length of the CDR3 is 16 residues. CDR3 protein: CASSPQNILDNSPLHF. DNA of the CDR3: TGTGCCAGCTCACCACAGAATATCCTAGATAATTCACCCCTCCACTTT. Looking up the rest from reference TRBV18 and TRBJ1-6 gives the full variable domain: NAGVMQNPRHLVRRRGQEARLRCSPMKGHSHVYWYRQLPEEGLKFMVYLQKENIIDESGMPKERFSAEFPKEGPSILRIQQVVRGDSAAYFCASSPQNILDNSPLHFGNGTRLTVT.

The CDR3 DNA follows: TGTGTCAGAAGCTTAGTCCCCGGGATACACTACGAGCAGTACTTC. Protein: CVRSLVPGIHYEQYF. This rearrangement joins TRBV7-5 to TRBJ2-7; whether TRBD2, the table's D call, matches the DNA was not checked. TRBV7-5 is a listed pseudogene. This CDR3 spans 15 amino acids.

The rearrangement uses TRBV15 and TRBJ2-4, with D perhaps TRBD1 (6 bases). V dropped 1 base and J dropped 0 bases, with 10 bases sitting between them. The CDR3 covers 16 residues. CDR1 is LNHNV, CDR2 YYDKDF, per germline (reference sequence). Here the CDR3 reads CATSRGGQLAKNIQYF. For the CDR3, the DNA is TGTGCCACCAGCAGAGGGGGGCAGCTAGCCAAAAACATTCAGTACTTC.

This chain joins TRBV15 and TRBJ1-5; 9 bases align to TRBD1. This CDR3 comprises 14 residues. Per the germline V gene, CDR1 is LNHNV and CDR2 is YYDKDF (reference sequence). V was pared by 3 bases and J by 4 bases, with 1 base of the junction left unmatched. The CDR3 bases are TGTGCCACCAGCAGCGACAGGGGGAATCAGCCCCAGCATTTT. Protein: CATSSDRGNQPQHF.

The rearrangement links TRBV2 to TRBJ2-3; TRBD2 matches 8 bases. Losses at the gene ends were 6 bases for V and 1 base for J; bases not matched to a gene: 9. Per germline, CDR1 SNHLY and CDR2 FYNNEI. The length of the CDR3 is 16 residues. The CDR3 DNA reads TGTGCCAGCAGCGTCCTCGGGGGGGCGGGCACAGATACGCAGTATTTT. Translating gives CASSVLGGAGTDTQYF.

The rearrangement joins TRBV10-3 to TRBJ2-2, with TRBD2 matching over 9 bases. Germline V gives CDR1 ENHRY, CDR2 SYGVKD. V was pared by 3 bases and J by 2 bases, with 4 bases of the junction left unmatched. There are 16 residues in the CDR3. This CDR3 is CAISDRTSVNTGELFF. CDR3 DNA: TGTGCCATCAGTGACCGGACTAGCGTAAACACCGGGGAGCTGTTTTTT.

The chain uses TRBV4-3 and TRBJ2-1; TRBD1 matches 9 bases. CDR3 length: 19 residues. With 4 bases clipped from V and 2 bases from J, the junction kept 15 bases outside the gene matches. The germline CDR1 and CDR2 sequences are LGHNA and YSLEER. CDR3 nucleotide sequence: TGCGCCAGCAGCCCACGTAGACCTCAACAGGGGGCTACCTACAATGAGCAGTTCTTC. The encoded protein is CASSPRRPQQGATYNEQFF.

The chain couples TRBV30 to TRBJ2-7, with TRBD1 matching over 9 bases. The germline V gene has CDR1 GTSNPN and CDR2 SVGIG (reference sequence). The CDR3 has 13 amino acids. The ends lost 4 bases at V and 4 bases at J; junction bases unmatched: 5. DNA of the CDR3: TGTGCCTGGAAGGACAGGGGTCAATACGAGCAGTACTTC. It specifies CAWKDRGQYEQYF.

The chain couples TRBV7-8 to TRBJ2-7; 12 bases map to TRBD1. Germline V gene data show CDR1 as SGHVS and CDR2 as FQNEAQ. With 0 bases clipped from V and 5 bases from J, the junction kept 2 bases outside the gene matches. The CDR3 covers 15 residues. The CDR3 region has the DNA TGTGCCAGCAGCTTAGCGGGACAGGGGGCCAACGAGCAGTACTTC. This codes for CASSLAGQGANEQYF.

The gene calls are TRBV4-3 and TRBJ2-1; 14 nucleotides align to TRBD2. V gave up 4 bases and J gave up 4 bases; unmatched junction bases: 6. CDR1 and CDR2 from the germline V gene are LGHNA and YSLEER. This CDR3 is 17 amino acids long. In DNA form, the CDR3 reads TGCGCCAGCAGCCTAGGGACTAGCGGGGGTATATACAATGAGCAGTTCTTC. It encodes CASSLGTSGGIYNEQFF.

The chain couples TRBV7-9 to TRBJ1-2; D may be TRBD1 (5 bases). This CDR3 has 15 amino acids. Trimming pared 1 base from V and 7 bases from J, leaving 16 bases between. The germline V gene has CDR1 SEHNR and CDR2 FQNEAQ (reference sequence). The CDR3 bases are TGTGCCAGCAGCTTAGGGCCCAGGACAACAATTGGCTACACCTTC. This codes for CASSLGPRTTIGYTF.

The chain links TRBV5-1 to TRBJ2-4; tentative D call: TRBD1 (6 bases). The CDR3 runs 19 residues. Trimming removed 3 bases at V and 0 bases at J, with 22 bases between. Germline V gives CDR1 SGHRS, CDR2 YFSETQ. The CDR3 is CASSSLESTGGGAKNIQYF. CDR3 in DNA: TGCGCCAGCAGCTCCTTGGAATCGACAGGCGGAGGAGCCAAAAACATTCAGTACTTC.